Listed here are 4 T cell receptor beta chains from one sample, sequenced in a study of PD-L1 blockade in urothelial cancer. Here immunoSEQ multiplex PCR was the method, and the copy in TCRdb shows in-frame clones only, minus some. Of roughly 100,000 clones in the sample, roughly 84% are singletons; the top ten hold 2% to 3%. Sequences were derived from PBMCs, sampled around atezolizumab (anti-PD-L1) treatment. The receptors stem from a man in his fifties or sixties with urothelial cancer.

V gene TRBV7-6 combines with J gene TRBJ1-2; 7 bases align to TRBD1. CDR1 and CDR2 (germline): SGHVS, FNYEAQ. The J segment lost 8 bases and the V segment lost 1 base, leaving 13 bases of the junction unmatched. CDR3 length: 16 amino acids. As DNA, the CDR3 is TGTGCCAGCAGCTTAGAACCAGGCAGGGGGATCGGGGGCTACACCTTC. Protein sequence: CASSLEPGRGIGGYTF. The whole variable domain, filled in from reference TRBV7-6 and TRBJ1-2, reads GAGVSQSPRYKVTKRGQDVALRCDPISGHVSLYWYRQALGQGPEFLTYFNYEAQQDKSGLPNDRFSAERPEGSISTLTIQRTEQRDSAMYRCASSLEPGRGIGGYTFGSGTRLTVV.

The chain joins TRBV10-2 to TRBJ1-2; perhaps TRBD1 as D (5 bases). From germline, CDR1 is WSHSY and CDR2 SAAADI. V lost 2 bases and J lost 6, with 10 bases in between. The CDR3 loop spans 13 amino acids. This CDR3 reads CASSEAGPNGYTF. In DNA form, the CDR3 reads TGCGCCAGCAGTGAGGCAGGGCCTAATGGCTACACCTTC.

The chain's CDR3 is CAWSTLAGAGELFF. In nucleotides, the CDR3 is TGTGCCTGGAGTACGCTAGCGGGGGCCGGGGAGCTGTTTTTT. This sequence joins TRBV30 and TRBJ2-2, with TRBD2 matching over 10 bases. The CDR3 spans 14 residues. Trimming at V came to 2 bases and at J to 6 bases, leaving 3 bases not matched to a gene. The germline CDR1 and CDR2 sequences are GTSNPN and SVGIG (reference sequence).

V usage is TRBV7-9 and J usage is TRBJ2-2; no clear D gene. The V gene's germline CDR1 is SEHNR and CDR2 FQNEAQ (reference sequence). V was trimmed by 6 bases and J by 5 bases, leaving 13 bases between them. This CDR3 is 14 amino acids long. CDR3 amino acids: CASSNLPPTGELFF. In DNA, the CDR3 is TGTGCCAGCAGTAACCTACCCCCAACCGGGGAGCTGTTTTTT.